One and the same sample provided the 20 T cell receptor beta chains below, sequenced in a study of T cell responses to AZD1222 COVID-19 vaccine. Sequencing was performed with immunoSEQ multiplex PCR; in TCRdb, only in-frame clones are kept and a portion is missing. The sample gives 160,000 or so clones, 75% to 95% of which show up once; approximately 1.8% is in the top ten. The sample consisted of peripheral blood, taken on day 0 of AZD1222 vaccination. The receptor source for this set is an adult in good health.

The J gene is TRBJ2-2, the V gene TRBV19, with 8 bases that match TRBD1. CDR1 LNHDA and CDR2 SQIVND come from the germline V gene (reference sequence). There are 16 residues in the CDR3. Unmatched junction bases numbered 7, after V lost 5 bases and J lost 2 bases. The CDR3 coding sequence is TGTGCCAGTAGTTCGGGACAGGCACTTAACACCGGGGAGCTGTTTTTT. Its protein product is CASSSGQALNTGELFF.

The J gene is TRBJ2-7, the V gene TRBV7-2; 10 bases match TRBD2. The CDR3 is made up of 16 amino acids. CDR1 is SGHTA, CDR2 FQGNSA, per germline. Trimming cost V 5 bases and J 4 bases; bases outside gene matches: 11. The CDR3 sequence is CASSPVSGTSVYEQYF. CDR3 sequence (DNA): TGTGCCAGCAGCCCCGTATCCGGGACTAGCGTGTACGAGCAGTACTTC.

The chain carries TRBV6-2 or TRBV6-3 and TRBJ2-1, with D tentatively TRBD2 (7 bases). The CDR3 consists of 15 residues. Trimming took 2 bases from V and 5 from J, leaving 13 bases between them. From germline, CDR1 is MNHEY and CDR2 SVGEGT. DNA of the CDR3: TGTGCCAGCAGTTACGGGGGGGCGGGAAACAATGAGCAGTTCTTC. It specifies CASSYGGAGNNEQFF.

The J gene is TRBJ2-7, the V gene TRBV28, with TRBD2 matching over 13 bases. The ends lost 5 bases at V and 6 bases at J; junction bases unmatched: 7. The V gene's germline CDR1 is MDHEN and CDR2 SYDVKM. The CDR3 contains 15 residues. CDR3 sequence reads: CASSPRTSGSTEQYF. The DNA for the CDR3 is TGTGCCAGCAGTCCACGGACTAGCGGGAGTACCGAGCAGTACTTC.

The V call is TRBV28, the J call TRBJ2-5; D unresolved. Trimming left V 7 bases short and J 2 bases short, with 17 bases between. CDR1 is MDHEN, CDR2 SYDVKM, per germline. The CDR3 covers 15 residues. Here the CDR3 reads CASTSRRNLQETQYF. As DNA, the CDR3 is TGTGCCAGCACCAGTCGGCGGAATTTACAAGAGACCCAGTACTTC.

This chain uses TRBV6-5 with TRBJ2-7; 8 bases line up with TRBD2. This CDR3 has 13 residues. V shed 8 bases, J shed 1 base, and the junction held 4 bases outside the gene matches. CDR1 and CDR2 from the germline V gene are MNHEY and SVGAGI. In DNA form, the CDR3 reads TGTGCCAGCGTGACTAGCGTATCCTACGAGCAGTACTTC. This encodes CASVTSVSYEQYF.

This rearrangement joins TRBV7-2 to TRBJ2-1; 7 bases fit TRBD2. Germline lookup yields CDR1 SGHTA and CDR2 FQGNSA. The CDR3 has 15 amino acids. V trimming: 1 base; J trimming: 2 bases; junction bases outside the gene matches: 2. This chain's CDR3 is CASSLGGRTYNEQFF. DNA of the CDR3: TGTGCCAGCAGCTTAGGCGGGAGAACCTACAATGAGCAGTTCTTC. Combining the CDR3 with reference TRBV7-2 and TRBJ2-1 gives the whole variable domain GAGVSQSPSNKVTEKGKDVELRCDPISGHTALYWYRQSLGQGLEFLIYFQGNSAPDKSGLPSDRFSAERTGGSVSTLTIQRTQQEDSAVYLCASSLGGRTYNEQFFGPGTRLTVL.

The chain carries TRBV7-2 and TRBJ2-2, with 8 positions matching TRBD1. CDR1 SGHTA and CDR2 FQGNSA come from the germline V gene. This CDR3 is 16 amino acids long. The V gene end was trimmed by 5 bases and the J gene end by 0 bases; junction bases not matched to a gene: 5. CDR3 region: CASSPGQGPNTGELFF. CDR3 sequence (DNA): TGTGCCAGCAGCCCAGGACAGGGCCCGAACACCGGGGAGCTGTTTTTT.

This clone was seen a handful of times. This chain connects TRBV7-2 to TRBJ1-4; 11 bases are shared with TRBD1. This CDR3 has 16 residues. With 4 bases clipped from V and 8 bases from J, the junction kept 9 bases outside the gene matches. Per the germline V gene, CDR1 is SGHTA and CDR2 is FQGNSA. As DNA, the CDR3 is TGTGCCAGCAGCTCCGGGACAGGGGGTTCGGGGGAAAAACTGTTTTTT. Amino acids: CASSSGTGGSGEKLFF.

This CDR3 reads CASSQDSGWGGSSYNEQFF. CDR3 bases: TGCGCCAGCAGCCAAGATTCCGGGTGGGGCGGGAGTTCCTACAATGAGCAGTTCTTC. This chain uses TRBV4-3 with TRBJ2-1; TRBD2 agrees at 7 bases. Germline V gives CDR1 LGHNA, CDR2 YSLEER. V gave up 0 bases and J gave up 1 base; unmatched junction bases: 12. The CDR3 covers 19 residues.

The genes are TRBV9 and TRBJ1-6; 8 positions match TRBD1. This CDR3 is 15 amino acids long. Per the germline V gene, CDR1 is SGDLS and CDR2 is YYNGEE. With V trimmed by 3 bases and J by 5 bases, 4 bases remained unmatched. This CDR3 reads CASSGGQGDNSPLHF. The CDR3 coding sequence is TGTGCCAGCAGCGGTGGACAGGGAGATAATTCACCCCTCCACTTT. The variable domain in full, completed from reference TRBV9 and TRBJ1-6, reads DSGVTQTPKHLITATGQRVTLRCSPRSGDLSVYWYQQSLDQGLQFLIQYYNGEERAKGNILERFSAQQFPDLHSELNLSSLELGDSALYFCASSGGQGDNSPLHFGNGTRLTVT.

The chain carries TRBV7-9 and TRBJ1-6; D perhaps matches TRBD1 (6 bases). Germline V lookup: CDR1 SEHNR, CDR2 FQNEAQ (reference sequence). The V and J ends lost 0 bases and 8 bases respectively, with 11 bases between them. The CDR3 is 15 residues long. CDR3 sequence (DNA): TGTGCCAGCAGCTTAGCATCAGGGGCTGATTCACCCCTCCACTTT. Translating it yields CASSLASGADSPLHF.

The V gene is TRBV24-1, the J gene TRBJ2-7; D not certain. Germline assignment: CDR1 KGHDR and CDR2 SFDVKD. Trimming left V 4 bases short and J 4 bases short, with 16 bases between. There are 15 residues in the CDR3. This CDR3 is CATSDPRLSTYEQYF. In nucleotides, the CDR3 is TGTGCCACCAGTGACCCTAGACTTTCTACGTACGAGCAGTACTTC.

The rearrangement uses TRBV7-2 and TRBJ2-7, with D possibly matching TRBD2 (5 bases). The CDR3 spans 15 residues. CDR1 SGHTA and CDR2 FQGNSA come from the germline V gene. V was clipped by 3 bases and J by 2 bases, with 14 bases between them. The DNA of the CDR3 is TGTGCCAGCAGCTTTGACCAAAGCGGTACCTACGAGCAGTACTTC. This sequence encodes CASSFDQSGTYEQYF.

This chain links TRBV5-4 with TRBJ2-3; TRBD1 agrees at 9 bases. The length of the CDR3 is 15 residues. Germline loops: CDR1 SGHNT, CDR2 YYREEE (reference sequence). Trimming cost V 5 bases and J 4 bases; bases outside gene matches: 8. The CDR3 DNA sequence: TGTGCCAGCAGGAGCCGGGACAGGGATGCAGATACGCAGTATTTT. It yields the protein CASRSRDRDADTQYF.

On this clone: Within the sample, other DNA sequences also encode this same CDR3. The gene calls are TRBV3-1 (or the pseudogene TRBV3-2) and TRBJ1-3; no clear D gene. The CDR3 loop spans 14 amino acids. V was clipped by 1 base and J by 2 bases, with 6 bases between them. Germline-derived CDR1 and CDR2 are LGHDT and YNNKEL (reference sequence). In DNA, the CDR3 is TGTGCCAGCAGCCAAGCCGGGACTGGAAACACCATATATTTT. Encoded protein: CASSQAGTGNTIYF.

In nucleotides, the CDR3 is TGTGCCAGCAGGGCTATCGGGACAGCGCTTAGCAATCAGCCCCAGCATTTT. Amino acid sequence: CASRAIGTALSNQPQHF. The J gene is TRBJ1-5, the V gene TRBV28; 7 bases map to TRBD1. CDR1 and CDR2 (germline): MDHEN, SYDVKM. With V trimmed by 6 bases and J by 0 bases, 11 bases remained unmatched. The CDR3 runs to 17 residues.

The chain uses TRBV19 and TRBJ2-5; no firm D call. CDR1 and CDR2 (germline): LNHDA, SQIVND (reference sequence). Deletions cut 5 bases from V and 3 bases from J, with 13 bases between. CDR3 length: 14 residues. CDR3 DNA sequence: TGTGCCAGTAGTCCGGTCGGCGCAGAAGAGACCCAGTACTTC. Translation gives CASSPVGAEETQYF. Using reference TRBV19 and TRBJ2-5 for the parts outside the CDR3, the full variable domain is DGGITQSPKYLFRKEGQNVTLSCEQNLNHDAMYWYRQDPGQGLRLIYYSQIVNDFQKGDIAEGYSVSREKKESFPLTVTSAQKNPTAFYLCASSPVGAEETQYFGPGTRLLVL.

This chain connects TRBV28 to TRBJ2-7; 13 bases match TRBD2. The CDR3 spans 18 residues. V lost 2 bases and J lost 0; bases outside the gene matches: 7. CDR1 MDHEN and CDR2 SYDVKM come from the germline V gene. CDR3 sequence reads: CASSLNIRTSGSSYEQYF. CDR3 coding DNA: TGTGCCAGCAGTTTAAATATTCGGACTAGCGGGAGCTCCTACGAGCAGTACTTC.

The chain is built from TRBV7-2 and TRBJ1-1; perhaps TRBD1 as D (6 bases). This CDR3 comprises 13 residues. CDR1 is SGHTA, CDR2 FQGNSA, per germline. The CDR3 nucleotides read TGTGCGAATTTACAGGGTATGAACACTGAAGCTTTCTTT. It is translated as CANLQGMNTEAFF. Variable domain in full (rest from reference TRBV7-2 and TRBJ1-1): GAGVSQSPSNKVTEKGKDVELRCDPISGHTALYWYRQSLGQGLEFLIYFQGNSAPDKSGLPSDRFSAERTGGSVSTLTIQRTQQEDSAVYLCANLQGMNTEAFFGQGTRLTVV.